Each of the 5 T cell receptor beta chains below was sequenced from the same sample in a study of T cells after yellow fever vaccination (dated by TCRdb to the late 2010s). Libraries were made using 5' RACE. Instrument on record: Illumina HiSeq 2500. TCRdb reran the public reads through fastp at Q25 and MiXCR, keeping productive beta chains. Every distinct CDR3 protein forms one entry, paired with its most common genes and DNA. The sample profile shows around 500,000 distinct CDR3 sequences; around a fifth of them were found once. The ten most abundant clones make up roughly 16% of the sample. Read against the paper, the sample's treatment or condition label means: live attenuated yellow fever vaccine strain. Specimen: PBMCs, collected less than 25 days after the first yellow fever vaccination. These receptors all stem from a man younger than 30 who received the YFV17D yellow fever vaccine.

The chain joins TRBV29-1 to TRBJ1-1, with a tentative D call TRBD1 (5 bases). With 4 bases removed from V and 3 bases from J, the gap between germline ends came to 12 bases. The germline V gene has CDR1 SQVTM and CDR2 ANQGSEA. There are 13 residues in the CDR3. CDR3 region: CSVGSGWDTEAFF. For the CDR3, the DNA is TGCAGCGTTGGTTCAGGGTGGGACACTGAAGCTTTCTTT. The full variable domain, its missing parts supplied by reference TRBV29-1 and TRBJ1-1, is SAVISQKPSRDICQRGTSLTIQCQVDSQVTMMFWYRQQPGQSLTLIATANQGSEATYESGFVIDKFPISRPNLTFSTLTVSNMSPEDSSIYLCSVGSGWDTEAFFGQGTRLTVV.

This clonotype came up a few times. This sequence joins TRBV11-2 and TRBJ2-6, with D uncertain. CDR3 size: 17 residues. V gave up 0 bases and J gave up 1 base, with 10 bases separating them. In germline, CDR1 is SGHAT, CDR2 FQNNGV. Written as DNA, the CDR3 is TGTGCCAGCAGCTTAGACCTGGGGTCGTCTGGGGCCAACGTCCTGACTTTC. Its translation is CASSLDLGSSGANVLTF.

CDR3 nucleotides: TGCGCCAGCAGATCCCCGGGACTAGCTTTCACCGGGGAGCTGTTTTTT. Its protein product is CASRSPGLAFTGELFF. The chain combines TRBV5-1 with TRBJ2-2; 9 bases fit TRBD2. The junction had 9 bases not matched to a gene; V was cut back by 5 bases and J by 4 bases. The CDR3 extends over 16 amino acids. The V gene's germline CDR1 is SGHRS and CDR2 YFSETQ. The full variable domain, completed using reference TRBV5-1 and TRBJ2-2, is KAGVTQTPRYLIKTRGQQVTLSCSPISGHRSVSWYQQTPGQGLQFLFEYFSETQRNKGNFPGRFSGRQFSNSRSEMNVSTLELGDSALYLCASRSPGLAFTGELFFGEGSRLTVL.

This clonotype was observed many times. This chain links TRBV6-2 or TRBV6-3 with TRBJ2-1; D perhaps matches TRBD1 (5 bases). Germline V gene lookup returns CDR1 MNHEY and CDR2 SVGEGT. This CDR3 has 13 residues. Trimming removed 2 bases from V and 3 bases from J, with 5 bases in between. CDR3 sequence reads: CASSYDSYNEQFF. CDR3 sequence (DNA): TGTGCCAGCAGTTACGACAGCTACAATGAGCAGTTCTTC.

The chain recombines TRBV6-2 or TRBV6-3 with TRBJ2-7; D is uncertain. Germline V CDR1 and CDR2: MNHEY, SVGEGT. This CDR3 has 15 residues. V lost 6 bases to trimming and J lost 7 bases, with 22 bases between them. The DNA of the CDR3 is TGTGCCAGCAGAGGCACCCTCTGGTCTGACGGTGAGCAGTACGTC. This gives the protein CASRGTLWSDGEQYV.